The 30 T cell receptor beta chains reported below all come from one sample, sequenced in a study of CD8 T cells in ankylosing spondylitis. Study observations and caveats: A TCR beta motif of several highly homologous variants appeared characteristic of ankylosing spondylitis blood.

MiXCR, applied by TCRdb to the 5' RACE reads, yields one record per CDR3 protein. Seen here are 800,000 to 900,000 distinct CDR3 sequences, approximately 12% observed once, and the top ten hold 0.51%. Which antigens these TCRs recognize remains unknown. Source material: blood, either unsorted or a sorted T cell fraction (not recorded which). These receptors were obtained from a male donor with ankylosing spondylitis.

This clonotype came up a few times. The genes are TRBV20-1 and TRBJ2-7; the D gene is possibly TRBD1 (5 bases). V dropped 3 bases and J dropped 3 bases, with 15 bases sitting between them. The CDR3 totals 14 residues. Germline CDR1 is DFQATT and CDR2 is SNEGSKA (reference sequence). Here the CDR3 reads CSARVAGKSYEQYF. The CDR3 coding sequence is TGCAGTGCTAGGGTTGCAGGGAAAAGCTACGAGCAGTACTTC.

The V and J genes are TRBV4-3 and TRBJ1-2; 8 nucleotides align to TRBD1. Trimming cost V 1 base and J 6 bases; bases outside gene matches: 7. Germline-derived CDR1 and CDR2 are LGHNA and YSLEER. This CDR3 region has 15 residues. Here the CDR3 DNA reads TGCGCCAGCAGCCAAGGGACAGGGAGCGGGGATGGCTACACCTTC. Protein: CASSQGTGSGDGYTF.

The V call is TRBV20-1, the J call TRBJ2-7, with TRBD2 identical over 10 bases. J was trimmed by 3 bases and V by 3 bases; bases with no gene match: 5. CDR3 size: 14 residues. Germline CDR1 is DFQATT and CDR2 is SNEGSKA (reference sequence). CDR3 sequence reads: CSASPGTSVYEQYF. CDR3 DNA sequence: TGCAGTGCTAGCCCCGGGACTAGCGTCTACGAGCAGTACTTC.

This clonotype was found a few times. V is TRBV5-1 and J is TRBJ2-3; 9 bases align to TRBD1. This CDR3 spans 14 amino acids. J lost 6 bases, V lost 5 bases, and 7 bases had no gene match. CDR1 is SGHRS and CDR2 is YFSETQ in the germline V gene. CDR3 nucleotide sequence: TGCGCCAGCAGGCCCTACAGGGGGCTCGATACGCAGTATTTT. Translating it yields CASRPYRGLDTQYF.

The chain couples TRBV20-1 to TRBJ2-2; 7 positions agree with TRBD2. With V trimmed by 6 bases and J by 4 bases, 2 bases remained unmatched. Per the germline V gene, CDR1 is DFQATT and CDR2 is SNEGSKA (reference sequence). This CDR3 has 12 residues. The CDR3 region has the DNA TGCAGTGCAAAGCGGGGCACCGGGGAGCTGTTTTTT. Encoded protein: CSAKRGTGELFF.

This clonotype was seen only a few times. CDR3 in DNA: TGTGCCAGCAGTCGGGTGCACCTGAACACTGAAGCTTTCTTT. It yields the protein CASSRVHLNTEAFF. This sequence joins TRBV5-5 and TRBJ1-1; D is ambiguous. The V gene lost 5 bases and the J gene lost 0 bases, with 11 bases spanning the gap. Germline V CDR1 and CDR2: SGHKS, YYEKEE (reference sequence). The CDR3 covers 14 residues.

The chain combines TRBV5-1 with TRBJ2-2, with TRBD1 matching 9 bases. CDR1 and CDR2 (germline): SGHRS, YFSETQ. Trimming took 4 bases from V and 7 from J; bases not matched to a gene: 11. This CDR3 region has 16 residues. CDR3 sequence: CASSPTTGGGSGELFF. The CDR3 region has the DNA TGCGCCAGCAGCCCTACCACAGGGGGCGGTAGCGGGGAGCTGTTTTTT. The whole variable domain, remainder taken from reference TRBV5-1 and TRBJ2-2, is KAGVTQTPRYLIKTRGQQVTLSCSPISGHRSVSWYQQTPGQGLQFLFEYFSETQRNKGNFPGRFSGRQFSNSRSEMNVSTLELGDSALYLCASSPTTGGGSGELFFGEGSRLTVL.

This clonotype was detected many times. The gene calls are TRBV4-2 and TRBJ2-1, with a possible D match to TRBD1 (6 bases). Between the trimmed V and J ends, which lost 3 bases and 6 bases, there was a span of 21 bases. The germline gives CDR1 LGHNA, CDR2 YNFKEQ. This CDR3 comprises 17 residues. The CDR3 sequence: CASSQEKDSRLPNEQFF. DNA for the CDR3: TGTGCCAGCAGCCAGGAAAAGGACAGTCGACTTCCCAATGAGCAGTTCTTC.

The sample holds a few counts of this clonotype. This rearrangement joins TRBV2 to TRBJ2-7; D might be TRBD1 (6 bases). Germline assignment: CDR1 SNHLY and CDR2 FYNNEI. The V end was cut by 7 bases, the J end by 1 base, with 14 bases between. CDR3 length: 14 amino acids. The CDR3 reads CASILQGNSYEQYF. For the CDR3, the DNA is TGTGCCAGCATATTACAGGGAAATTCCTACGAGCAGTACTTC.

This clonotype was observed at least ten times. The chain recombines TRBV20-1 with TRBJ2-2; TRBD1 might be the D (6 bases). V was clipped by 1 base and J by 5 bases, with 14 bases between them. The CDR3 spans 15 residues. CDR1 is DFQATT, CDR2 SNEGSKA, per germline (reference sequence). The CDR3 loop reads CSARAASQGTGELFF. DNA of the CDR3: TGCAGTGCTAGAGCTGCATCCCAGGGGACCGGGGAGCTGTTTTTT.

A few counts support this clonotype. V and J are TRBV30 and TRBJ2-2; D remains ambiguous. In germline, CDR1 is GTSNPN, CDR2 SVGIG (reference sequence). The CDR3 has 13 amino acids. The CDR3 loop reads CAVDAKFTGELFF. Written as DNA, the CDR3 is TGTGCTGTGGACGCGAAATTCACCGGGGAGCTGTTTTTT.

This clonotype was picked up a small number of times. The chain carries TRBV20-1 and TRBJ2-7; 8 bases are a match to TRBD1. Germline V gene lookup returns CDR1 DFQATT and CDR2 SNEGSKA (reference sequence). The J segment lost 4 bases and the V segment lost 2 bases, leaving 1 base of the junction unmatched. The CDR3 consists of 12 residues. CDR3 amino acids: CSARRTGYEQYF. The CDR3 bases are TGCAGTGCTAGAAGGACAGGGTACGAGCAGTACTTC.

The chain recombines TRBV28 with TRBJ2-2; 7 positions match TRBD2. The CDR3 sequence is 14 residues long. V gave up 3 bases and J gave up 7 bases; unmatched junction bases: 5. Germline V gene lookup returns CDR1 MDHEN and CDR2 SYDVKM. Written as DNA, the CDR3 is TGTGCCAGCAGTTTGGCGGGAGAGGGCGGGGAGCTGTTTTTT. Translation: CASSLAGEGGELFF.

V and J are TRBV5-4 and TRBJ2-7, with D perhaps TRBD2 (6 bases). The V gene lost 1 base and the J gene lost 3 bases, with 11 bases spanning the gap. This CDR3 is built from 14 residues. Germline V CDR1 and CDR2: SGHNT, YYREEE (reference sequence). The chain's CDR3 is CASSLKAGRYEQYF. The CDR3 nucleotides are TGTGCCAGCAGCTTGAAGGCGGGGCGCTACGAGCAGTACTTC.

A few counts support this clonotype. The chain combines TRBV7-2 with TRBJ2-1, with 10 bases identical to TRBD2. The germline gives CDR1 SGHTA, CDR2 FQGNSA. The V gene end was trimmed by 2 bases and the J gene end by 8 bases; junction bases not matched to a gene: 6. This CDR3 spans 15 amino acids. The CDR3 DNA follows: TGTGCCAGCAGCTTACGGACTAGCGGTTTTGATGAGCAGTTCTTC. It translates to CASSLRTSGFDEQFF.

The J gene is TRBJ1-1, the V gene TRBV7-2; TRBD1 might be the D (5 bases). Germline V gives CDR1 SGHTA, CDR2 FQGNSA. V was shortened by 1 base and J by 10 bases, with 10 bases between the two germline ends. The CDR3 runs to 12 residues. The CDR3 DNA is TGTGCCAGCAGCTTAGTCCAGGGATCAGCTTTCTTT. Translating gives CASSLVQGSAFF. The full variable domain, with the rest looked up from reference TRBV7-2 and TRBJ1-1, is GAGVSQSPSNKVTEKGKDVELRCDPISGHTALYWYRQSLGQGLEFLIYFQGNSAPDKSGLPSDRFSAERTGGSVSTLTIQRTQQEDSAVYLCASSLVQGSAFFGQGTRLTVV.

This clonotype was counted a few times. The chain employs TRBV19 and TRBJ2-3; 8 bases line up with TRBD1. The CDR3 totals 12 residues. With V trimmed by 6 bases and J by 15 bases, 11 bases remained unmatched. Germline CDR1 and CDR2: LNHDA and SQIVND (reference sequence). The chain's CDR3 is CASSLTWTGLYF. The CDR3 DNA reads as TGTGCCAGTAGCCTCACCTGGACAGGGCTATATTTT.

The chain carries TRBV7-9 and TRBJ2-5, with D tentatively TRBD1 (6 bases). Trimming pared 5 bases from V and 5 bases from J, leaving 15 bases between. The CDR3 runs to 14 residues. Germline V gene sequence: CDR1 SEHNR, CDR2 FQNEAQ (reference sequence). The CDR3 region is CASSKRQGRETQYF. CDR3 DNA: TGTGCCAGCAGCAAGAGGCAGGGGCGGGAGACCCAGTACTTC. Using reference TRBV7-9 and TRBJ2-5 for the parts outside the CDR3, the full variable domain is DTGVSQNPRHKITKRGQNVTFRCDPISEHNRLYWYRQTLGQGPEFLTYFQNEAQLEKSRLLSDRFSAERPKGSFSTLEIQRTEQGDSAMYLCASSKRQGRETQYFGPGTRLLVL.

V gene TRBV20-1 combines with J gene TRBJ2-3; 7 positions agree with TRBD2. Germline V lookup: CDR1 DFQATT, CDR2 SNEGSKA (reference sequence). The junction had 7 bases not matched to a gene; V was cut back by 1 base and J by 3 bases. CDR3 length: 15 residues. CDR3 region: CSARAGGSWTDTQYF. Here the CDR3 DNA reads TGCAGTGCTAGAGCGGGCGGGAGCTGGACAGATACGCAGTATTTT.

The rearrangement uses TRBV10-2 and TRBJ2-1; perhaps TRBD2 as D (6 bases). The CDR3 totals 16 residues. V was clipped by 7 bases and J by 2 bases, with 18 bases between them. Looked up from germline, CDR1 is WSHSY and CDR2 is SAAADI. For the CDR3, the DNA is TGCGCCAGCACCCAACGGGAGACTCCGCCCTACAATGAGCAGTTCTTC. Translating it yields CASTQRETPPYNEQFF.

The rearrangement joins TRBV18 to TRBJ2-7, with a weak D call TRBD1 (5 bases). Germline V CDR1 and CDR2: KGHSH, LQKENI. Trimming left V 6 bases short and J 1 base short, with 13 bases between. The CDR3 is 14 amino acids. The CDR3 protein is CASSQGTRSYEQYF. The CDR3 region has the DNA TGTGCCAGCTCCCAGGGAACCAGGTCCTACGAGCAGTACTTC.

This clonotype has at least ten counts. The V and J genes are TRBV6-2 or TRBV6-3 and TRBJ2-7; D remains ambiguous. Deletions cut 6 bases from V and 4 bases from J, with 7 bases between. This CDR3 is 11 amino acids long. The V gene's germline CDR1 is MNHEY and CDR2 SVGEGT. The CDR3 region is CASSYRYEQYF. DNA for the CDR3: TGTGCCAGCAGCTACCGGTACGAGCAGTACTTC.

The chain carries TRBV10-1 and TRBJ2-3; D is perhaps TRBD1 or TRBD2 (5 bases each). The germline V gene encodes CDR1 WNHNN and CDR2 SYGVQD (reference sequence). Trimming stripped 4 bases from V and 4 bases from J, with 9 bases between. The CDR3 totals 13 residues. The DNA for the CDR3 is TGCGCCAGCAGTGGGGGGATCCCAGATACGCAGTATTTT. Protein product: CASSGGIPDTQYF.

This clonotype was picked up a small number of times. This rearrangement joins TRBV20-1 to TRBJ2-3; TRBD1 matches at 12 bases. V shed 5 bases and J 0 bases; nucleotides not matched to a gene: 6. CDR1 and CDR2 (germline): DFQATT, SNEGSKA (reference sequence). The CDR3 runs to 16 residues. The CDR3 DNA sequence: TGCAGTGCTCCCGAGGGACAGGGGGCGAGCACAGATACGCAGTATTTT. This sequence encodes CSAPEGQGASTDTQYF.

The rearrangement links TRBV6-2 or TRBV6-3 to TRBJ2-7; TRBD1 aligns across 7 bases. V lost 1 base, J lost 1 base, and 1 base stayed unmatched. This CDR3 is 14 amino acids long. Germline lookup yields CDR1 MNHEY and CDR2 SVGEGT. Here the CDR3 reads CASSYLGQSYEQYF. The CDR3 DNA reads as TGTGCCAGCAGTTACTTGGGACAGTCCTACGAGCAGTACTTC.

This clonotype was detected only a few times. The chain links TRBV24-1 to TRBJ2-1; TRBD2 aligns across 7 bases. The ends lost 7 bases at V and 4 bases at J; junction bases unmatched: 9. Germline V gene lookup returns CDR1 KGHDR and CDR2 SFDVKD. The CDR3 loop spans 15 amino acids. The CDR3 sequence: CATRDGGAGYNEQFF. The CDR3 bases are TGTGCCACCAGGGACGGAGGAGCGGGATACAATGAGCAGTTCTTC.

This clonotype was found many times. This chain joins TRBV7-9 and TRBJ2-2; no reliable D call. There are 14 residues in the CDR3. CDR1 SEHNR and CDR2 FQNEAQ come from the germline V gene (reference sequence). Trimming took off 5 bases at V and 1 base at J, with 8 bases between the two ends. The CDR3 DNA follows: TGTGCCAGCAGCCTTTCGGAGAACACCGGGGAGCTGTTTTTT. As protein: CASSLSENTGELFF.

This chain connects TRBV20-1 to TRBJ1-6; D is unclear. The CDR3 covers 14 residues. V was cut by 2 bases and J by 0 bases, with 5 bases left in between. In germline, CDR1 is DFQATT, CDR2 SNEGSKA (reference sequence). The CDR3 coding sequence is TGCAGTGCTAGACAGACCTCCTATAATTCACCCCTCCACTTT. As protein: CSARQTSYNSPLHF.

About this clonotype: A read error may explain this, as a much larger clone is one base away. The V call is TRBV12-3 or TRBV12-4, the J call TRBJ2-1; a weak D match, TRBD1 (5 bases). The CDR3 has 13 amino acids. The chain's CDR3 is CASRGTWGNEQIF. CDR3 sequence (DNA): TGTGCCAGCAGGGGTACCTGGGGCAATGAGCAGATCTTC.

This clonotype was seen a few times. The chain joins TRBV2 to TRBJ1-1; the match to TRBD1 covers 7 bases. Germline loops: CDR1 SNHLY, CDR2 FYNNEI. The CDR3 is made up of 15 amino acids. The V gene end was trimmed by 6 bases and the J gene end by 0 bases; junction bases not matched to a gene: 7. The CDR3 coding sequence is TGTGCCAGCAGCGTCAGACAGGGATTGAACACTGAAGCTTTCTTT. Protein: CASSVRQGLNTEAFF.